This T cell receptor beta chain was identified during a study of blood T cells in healthy people across ages. This CDR3 is 14 amino acids long. V was shortened by 4 bases and J by 7 bases, with 14 bases between the two germline ends. Germline V lookup: CDR1 LGHNA, CDR2 YNFKEQ. Using a J-beta primer mix together with a sample-barcoded 5' primer, a second PCR was run for roughly 7 to 12 cycles. MiXCR was run by TCRdb on the 5' RACE reads, yielding one entry per CDR3 protein. The profile shows under 2 million distinct CDR3 sequences, about 31% of them singletons. The chain carries TRBV4-2 and TRBJ2-1; D gene unclear. Input material: blood. The TCR originated in a woman aged 25 to 45 in good health. In nucleotides, the CDR3 is TGTGCCAGCAGCCCAAACCAGGCAGTTAATGAGCAGTTCTTC. Its protein product is CASSPNQAVNEQFF.